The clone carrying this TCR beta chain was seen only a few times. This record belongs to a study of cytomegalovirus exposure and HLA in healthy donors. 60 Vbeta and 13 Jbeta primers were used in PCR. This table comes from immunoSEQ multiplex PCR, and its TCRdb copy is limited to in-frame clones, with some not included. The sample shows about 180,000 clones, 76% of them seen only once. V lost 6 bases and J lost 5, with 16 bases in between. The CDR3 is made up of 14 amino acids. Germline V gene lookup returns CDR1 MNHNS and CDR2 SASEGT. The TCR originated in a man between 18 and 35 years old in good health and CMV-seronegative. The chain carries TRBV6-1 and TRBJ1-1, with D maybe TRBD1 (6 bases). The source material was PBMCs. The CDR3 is CASRREEGVTEAFF. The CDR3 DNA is TGTGCCAGCAGGCGGGAGGAGGGGGTGACTGAAGCTTTCTTT.